The rows below give T cell receptor beta chains drawn from one sample of a study of blood T cell repertoires in COVID-19. Profiling relied on immunoSEQ multiplex PCR, and the TCRdb table lists in-frame clones only, not all of them. This table holds around 230,000 clones, 80% to 85% found once. Source material: peripheral blood. These receptors were taken from a man between 35 and 55 years old with acute or convalescent COVID-19. Each CDR3 is given with its conserved first and last residue. A D gene is named only where the DNA matches it firmly. Rows give clone size only sometimes, using once, few, many, or a class for an expanded clone.

size,V,D,J,DNA,CDR3
once,TRBV27,.,TRBJ1-4,TGTGCCAGCAGTTTCGGCGGGAAGGCAGAAAAACTGTTTTTT,CASSFGGKAEKLFF
.,TRBV4-3,TRBD2,TRBJ2-1,TGCGCCAGCAGCCAGGAGGGCGGGAGGGCCTCTGAGCAGTTCTTC,CASSQEGGRASEQFF
.,TRBV18,TRBD1,TRBJ1-2,TGTGCCAGCTCAGACAGGGGTGGCTACACCTTC,CASSDRGGYTF
few,TRBV5-1,TRBD1,TRBJ1-6,TGCGCCAGCAGCTTGGGTCTGGGACAGGGGAATTCACCCCTCCACTTT,CASSLGLGQGNSPLHF
.,TRBV5-4,.,TRBJ1-2,TGTGCCAGCAGCAGGGACATCACACCGGGGATTAACTATGGCTACACCTTC,CASSRDITPGINYGYTF
.,TRBV7-8,.,TRBJ1-1,TGTGCCAGCAGCTTAGGGGCGAACACTGAAGCTTTCTTT,CASSLGANTEAFF
.,TRBV11-2,TRBD2,TRBJ2-7,TGTGCCAGCAGCTTAGGGAGCTGGGGACTAGCGGGAGTAAGCTACGAGCAGTACTTC,CASSLGSWGLAGVSYEQYF
once,TRBV27,TRBD2,TRBJ2-1,TGTGCCAGCAGTTTATGGACTAGCGGGAGGAGCAATGAGCAGTTCTTC,CASSLWTSGRSNEQFF
.,TRBV30,TRBD1,TRBJ2-5,TGTGCCTGGAGTGGAGGGACAGGGGGAGTTTGGGAGACCCAGTACTTC,CAWSGGTGGVWETQYF
.,TRBV5-6,TRBD2,TRBJ2-7,TGTGCCAGCAGCTTGGTCGGGGAGGGCCGAAACGAGCAGTACTTC,CASSLVGEGRNEQYF
.,TRBV10-3,TRBD2,TRBJ2-3,TGTGCCATCAGTAGGACTAGCTATATGGATACGCAGTATTTT,CAISRTSYMDTQYF
few,TRBV18,.,TRBJ1-1,TGTGCCAGCTCACCAAGACAGGTATACACTGAAGCTTTCTTT,CASSPRQVYTEAFF
.,TRBV19,TRBD1,TRBJ1-1,TGTGCCAGTAGTACCCAACAGGGGACTGAAGCTTTCTTT,CASSTQQGTEAFF
.,TRBV2,.,TRBJ1-2,TGTGCCAGCAGACGGGGGATGAACTATGGCTACACCTTC,CASRRGMNYGYTF
once,TRBV25-1,TRBD2,TRBJ2-7,TGTGCCACCCGCGGGAGGGACGCCTACGAGCAGTACTTC,CATRGRDAYEQYF
.,TRBV7-2,.,TRBJ1-1,TGTGCCAGCAGCTCTATGGCAGGGGCCCCCCGTTTTTTCTTT,CASSSMAGAPRFFF
.,TRBV11-2,.,TRBJ2-1,TGTGCCAGCAATCGCGTTTCTGCCTCCAATGAGCAGTTCTTC,CASNRVSASNEQFF
.,TRBV6-5,.,TRBJ1-1,TGTGCCAGCTCCGCGGTCGTGAGCACTGAAGCTTTCTTT,CASSAVVSTEAFF
.,TRBV6-5,.,TRBJ1-2,TGTGCCAGCAGTTACTCTTCGGCGGAGGCCTACTATGGCTACACCTTC,CASSYSSAEAYYGYTF
.,TRBV5-1,.,TRBJ2-1,TGCGCCAGCAGCTCGGGTCGACAGGAAGTCCGCTACAATGAGCAGTTCTTC,CASSSGRQEVRYNEQFF
.,TRBV7-6,TRBD1,TRBJ2-7,TGTGCCAGCAGCTTAGTATTTGGGACAGGGGGCTACGAGCAGTACTTC,CASSLVFGTGGYEQYF
.,TRBV15,TRBD1,TRBJ2-1,TGTGCCACCAGCAGAGATGTACGACAGGGATATTACAATGAGCAGTTCTTC,CATSRDVRQGYYNEQFF
.,TRBV6-5,.,TRBJ1-1,TGTGCCAGCAGTTATAGGGACAACGCTGAAGCTTTCTTT,CASSYRDNAEAFF
.,TRBV19,TRBD1,TRBJ1-6,TGTGCCAGTCGGGACAGGTTTAATTCACCCCTCCACTTT,CASRDRFNSPLHF
.,TRBV19,.,TRBJ1-1,TGTGCCAGTAGTATCGCACCCTGGGACAACAAGGTAACTGAAGCTTTCTTT,CASSIAPWDNKVTEAFF
.,TRBV27,TRBD1,TRBJ2-2,TGTGCCAGCAACAGGGGCACCGGGGAGCTGTTTTTT,CASNRGTGELFF
.,TRBV3-1/TRBV3-2,TRBD1,TRBJ1-4,TGTGCCAGCAGCCCCTTTGAGGCCGGGACAGGGGGGACTGAAAAACTGTTTTTT,CASSPFEAGTGGTEKLFF
.,TRBV7-2,TRBD1,TRBJ1-2,TGTGCCAGCAGCTTAGGACGGGACAGGGCCTATGGCTACACCTTC,CASSLGRDRAYGYTF
.,TRBV19,.,TRBJ1-3,TGTGCCAGTAGTCGGGGGTTTTCAGACACCATATATTTT,CASSRGFSDTIYF
.,TRBV18,TRBD2,TRBJ2-7,TGTGCCAGCTCATCGCCCGGGACTAGCGGGAGTGTAATCGAGCAGTACTTC,CASSSPGTSGSVIEQYF
.,TRBV28,.,TRBJ1-2,TGTGCCAGCAGACGACAGGCCAACTATGGCTACACCTTC,CASRRQANYGYTF
.,TRBV7-9,TRBD1,TRBJ2-3,TGTGCCAGCAGCGTACAGGGGACAGATACGCAGTATTTT,CASSVQGTDTQYF
once,TRBV5-1,.,TRBJ1-6,TGCGCCAGCAGCCCCGTCCAGGGCTCCTATAATTCACCCCTCCACTTT,CASSPVQGSYNSPLHF
once,TRBV14,.,TRBJ2-7,TGTGCCAGCAGCCAAGAAGCCCAGGGGAACTACGAGCAGTACTTC,CASSQEAQGNYEQYF
.,TRBV6-5,.,TRBJ1-1,TGTGCCAGCAGTTACTCGAGGCCTCGAGACACTGAAGCTTTCTTT,CASSYSRPRDTEAFF
.,TRBV7-9,.,TRBJ1-1,TGTGCCAGCAGCTTAGGGGCCATGAACACTGAAGCTTTCTTT,CASSLGAMNTEAFF
once,TRBV6-5,.,TRBJ1-2,TGTGCCAGCCCAACATTCCTTTGTGGCTACACCTTC,CASPTFLCGYTF
.,TRBV27,TRBD1,TRBJ1-1,TGTGCCAGCAGTTTAAGGGGACAGTACACTGAAGCTTTCTTT,CASSLRGQYTEAFF
.,TRBV7-2,.,TRBJ2-7,TGTGCCAGCAGCGACGACAGGCTAGAGTACTTC,CASSDDRLEYF
once,TRBV30,.,TRBJ1-2,TGTGCCTGGAGTTTAGAGAGGAACTATGGCTACACCTTC,CAWSLERNYGYTF
.,TRBV6-2/TRBV6-3,.,TRBJ2-7,TGTGCCAGCAGTTTAACTAGCCTCTACGAGCAGTACTTC,CASSLTSLYEQYF
few,TRBV27,.,TRBJ1-2,TGTGCCAGCAGTTTTGGGGCAGCCTATGATGGCTACACCTTC,CASSFGAAYDGYTF
few,TRBV6-4,TRBD1,TRBJ1-5,TGTGCCAGCAGCTTGACAGGGGATGGCAATCAGCCCCAGCATTTT,CASSLTGDGNQPQHF
.,TRBV18,TRBD1,TRBJ2-6,TGTGCCAGCTCACAACCGGGGACAGCTGGGGCCAACGTCCTGACTTTC,CASSQPGTAGANVLTF
.,TRBV4-1,TRBD1,TRBJ1-6,TGCGCCAGCAGCCAACCACCCTGGACAGGGCTTACTCGATCGATTTATAATTCACCCCTCCACTTT,CASSQPPWTGLTRSIYNSPLHF
.,TRBV7-9,TRBD2,TRBJ2-1,TGTGCCAGCAGCCCTAGCGGGAGGGGAAATGAGCAGTTCTTC,CASSPSGRGNEQFF
.,TRBV11-3,.,TRBJ2-5,TGTGCCAGCAGCTTAGCAAGGGGCAGTGCAGGGGAGACCCAGTACTTC,CASSLARGSAGETQYF
.,TRBV27,.,TRBJ1-6,TGTGCCAGCAGCAATTCGAGACAGTATTTGAGCTCCTATAATTCACCCCTCCACTTT,CASSNSRQYLSSYNSPLHF
.,TRBV18,.,TRBJ2-5,TGTGCCAGCTCACCAATGGGGCGGGAGACCCAGTACTTC,CASSPMGRETQYF
.,TRBV5-1,TRBD1,TRBJ1-1,TGCGCCAGCAGTCAAGACAGGGGGGTCACTGAAGCTTTCTTT,CASSQDRGVTEAFF
.,TRBV9,TRBD1,TRBJ2-1,TGTGCCAGCAGCCTGGACAGGGGGTCCTACAATGAGCAGTTCTTC,CASSLDRGSYNEQFF
.,TRBV18,TRBD1,TRBJ2-1,TGTGCCAGCTCACCCCCGGGACAGGGGGCCTACAATGAGCAGTTCTTC,CASSPPGQGAYNEQFF
.,TRBV6-6,.,TRBJ1-4,TGTGCCAGCACCCACGGGCTCGGGACAACTAATGAAAAACTGTTTTTT,CASTHGLGTTNEKLFF
.,TRBV10-2,TRBD1,TRBJ1-2,TGCGCCAGCAGGGGACAGGGTAGAGGACGGGGCTACACCTTC,CASRGQGRGRGYTF
.,TRBV28,TRBD1,TRBJ2-3,TGTGCCAGCAGTTCTAGGACAGGGGGGAAGACAGATACGCAGTATTTT,CASSSRTGGKTDTQYF
.,TRBV4-2,.,TRBJ2-1,TGTGCCAGCAGCCGGGCTAACGGGGATCCCTACAATGAGCAGTTCTTC,CASSRANGDPYNEQFF
.,TRBV6-5,TRBD1,TRBJ1-2,TGTGCCAGCAACACAGGGGCCAACTATGGCTACACCTTC,CASNTGANYGYTF
.,TRBV6-5,TRBD1,TRBJ2-7,TGTGCCAGCAGTCTCCAGGGGGTCAATTACGAGCAGTACTTC,CASSLQGVNYEQYF
.,TRBV7-8,.,TRBJ1-2,TGTGCCAGCACCAACTCCGGGACCTGGGAGGCGTATGGCTACACCTTC,CASTNSGTWEAYGYTF